This TCR beta chain was observed in a study of CDR3 diversity in severe acne. V shed 2 bases and J shed 0 bases, with 14 bases lying between them. There are 17 residues in the CDR3. Germline V gene sequence: CDR1 SNHLY, CDR2 FYNNEI. One entry per CDR3 protein results from TCRdb running MiXCR on the PCR reads. The sample lists tens of thousands of distinct CDR3 sequences; 50% to 65% were seen once. Material for sequencing was blood. The gene calls are TRBV2 and TRBJ1-3; D remains ambiguous. The clonotype was recovered from a male donor in good health, without acne. The CDR3 sequence is CASSELSGPISGNTIYF. The CDR3 DNA reads as TGTGCCAGCAGTGAACTGTCCGGCCCGATCTCTGGAAACACCATATATTTT. Full variable domain (missing parts from reference TRBV2 and TRBJ1-3): EPEVTQTPSHQVTQMGQEVILRCVPISNHLYFYWYRQILGQKVEFLVSFYNNEISEKSEIFDDQFSVERPDGSNFTLKIRSTKLEDSAMYFCASSELSGPISGNTIYFGEGSWLTVV.